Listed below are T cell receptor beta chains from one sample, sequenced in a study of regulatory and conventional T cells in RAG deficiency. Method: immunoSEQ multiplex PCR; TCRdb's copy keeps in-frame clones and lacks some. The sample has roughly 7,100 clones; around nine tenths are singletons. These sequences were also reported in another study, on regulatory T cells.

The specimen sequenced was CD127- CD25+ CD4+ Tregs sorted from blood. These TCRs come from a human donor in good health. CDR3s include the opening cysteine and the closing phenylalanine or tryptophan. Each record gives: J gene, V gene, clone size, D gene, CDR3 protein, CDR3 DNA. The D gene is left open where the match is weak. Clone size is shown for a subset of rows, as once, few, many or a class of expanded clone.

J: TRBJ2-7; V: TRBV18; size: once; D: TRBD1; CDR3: CASSPPGQAGDRSSYEQYF; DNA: TGTGCCAGCTCACCACCGGGACAGGCAGGGGATAGGAGCTCCTACGAGCAGTACTTC
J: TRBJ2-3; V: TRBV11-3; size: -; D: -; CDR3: CASSSQETDTQYF; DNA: TGTGCCAGCAGCTCACAGGAAACAGATACGCAGTATTTT
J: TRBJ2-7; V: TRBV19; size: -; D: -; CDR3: CASSIQGQGTYERYF; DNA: TGTGCCAGTAGTATTCAGGGGCAGGGAACCTACGAGCGGTACTTC
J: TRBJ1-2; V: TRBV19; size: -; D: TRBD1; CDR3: CASSNVGGSRYTF; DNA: TGTGCCAGTAGCAATGTAGGGGGCTCTCGCTACACCTTC
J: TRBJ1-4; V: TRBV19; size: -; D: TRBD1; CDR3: CASSIGTGQPNEKLFF; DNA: TGTGCCAGTAGTATAGGGACAGGCCAGCCCAATGAAAAACTGTTTTTT
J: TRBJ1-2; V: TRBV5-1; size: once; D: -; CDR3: CASRTGNYGYTF; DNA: TGCGCCAGCAGAACAGGGAACTATGGCTACACCTTC
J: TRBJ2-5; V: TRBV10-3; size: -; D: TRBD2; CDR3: CAISGPGLAETQYF; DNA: TGTGCCATCAGTGGGCCCGGACTAGCGGAGACCCAGTACTTC
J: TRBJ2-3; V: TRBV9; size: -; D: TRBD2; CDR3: CASSPGGAGDTQYF; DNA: TGTGCCAGCAGCCCCGGGGGGGCCGGGGATACGCAGTATTTT
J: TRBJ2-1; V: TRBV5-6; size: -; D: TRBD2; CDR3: CASSLGLAGKYEQFF; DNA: TGTGCCAGCAGCTTGGGTCTAGCGGGGAAGTATGAGCAGTTCTTC
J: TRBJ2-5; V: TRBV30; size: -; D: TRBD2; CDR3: CALGLAKTQYF; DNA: TGTGCCCTGGGACTAGCAAAGACCCAGTACTTC
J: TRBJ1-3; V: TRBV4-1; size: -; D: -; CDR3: CASSQWRASGNTIYF; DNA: TGCGCCAGCAGCCAGTGGAGGGCATCTGGAAACACCATATATTTT
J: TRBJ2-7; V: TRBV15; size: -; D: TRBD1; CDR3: CATSENRGYDKQYF; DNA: TGTGCCACCAGCGAAAACAGGGGCTACGATAAGCAGTACTTC
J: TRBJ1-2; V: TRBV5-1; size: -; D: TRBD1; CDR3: CASSYDRVSHGYTF; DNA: TGCGCCAGCAGCTATGACAGGGTGAGTCATGGCTACACCTTC
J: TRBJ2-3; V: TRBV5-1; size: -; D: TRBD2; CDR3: CASSPGGLAGFTSTDTQYF; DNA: TGCGCCAGCAGCCCTGGAGGGCTAGCGGGGTTCACTAGCACAGATACGCAGTATTTT
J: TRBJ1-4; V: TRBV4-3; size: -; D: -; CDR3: CASSQEGRRKAGKLFF; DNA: TGCGCCAGCAGCCAAGAAGGGAGGCGTAAAGCAGGAAAACTGTTTTTT
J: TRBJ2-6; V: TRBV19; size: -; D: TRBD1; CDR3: CASSIASGQGSSGANVLTF; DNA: TGTGCCAGTAGTATAGCCTCGGGACAGGGAAGTTCTGGGGCCAACGTCCTGACTTTC
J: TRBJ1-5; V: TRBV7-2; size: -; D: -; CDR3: CASSLEQFQPQHF; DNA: TGTGCCAGCAGCTTAGAACAGTTCCAGCCCCAGCATTTT
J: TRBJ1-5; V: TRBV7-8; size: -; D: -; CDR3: CASSAKTGSNQPQHF; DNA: TGTGCCAGCAGCGCTAAGACAGGAAGCAATCAGCCCCAGCATTTT
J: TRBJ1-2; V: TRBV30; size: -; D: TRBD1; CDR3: CAFQGAGNGYTF; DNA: TGTGCCTTTCAGGGGGCTGGGAATGGCTACACCTTC
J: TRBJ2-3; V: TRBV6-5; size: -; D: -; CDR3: CASSYAAGSSTDTQYF; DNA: TGTGCCAGCAGTTATGCGGCGGGGTCTAGCACAGATACGCAGTATTTT
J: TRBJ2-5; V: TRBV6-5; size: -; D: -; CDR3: CASSKQGMGETQYF; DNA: TGTGCCAGCAGTAAACAGGGTATGGGAGAGACCCAGTACTTC
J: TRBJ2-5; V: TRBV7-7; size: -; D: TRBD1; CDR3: CATSRQGEETQYF; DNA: TGTGCCACCTCCCGACAGGGGGAAGAGACCCAGTACTTC
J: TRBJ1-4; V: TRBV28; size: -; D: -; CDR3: CASSSTQKLFF; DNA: TGTGCCAGCAGTTCGACTCAAAAACTGTTTTTT
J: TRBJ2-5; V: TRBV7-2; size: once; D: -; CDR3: CASSLAVGIQETQYF; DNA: TGTGCCAGCAGCTTAGCAGTCGGGATCCAAGAGACCCAGTACTTC
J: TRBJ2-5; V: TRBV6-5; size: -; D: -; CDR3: CASSQREETQYF; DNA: TGTGCCAGCAGTCAGAGGGAAGAGACCCAGTACTTC
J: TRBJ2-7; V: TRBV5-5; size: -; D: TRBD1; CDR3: CASSWPGQGVDEQYF; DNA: TGTGCCAGCAGCTGGCCGGGACAGGGGGTCGACGAGCAGTACTTC
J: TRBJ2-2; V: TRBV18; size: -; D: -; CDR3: CASSPWEQGRSGELFF; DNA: TGTGCCAGCTCACCATGGGAACAGGGTCGTTCCGGGGAGCTGTTTTTT
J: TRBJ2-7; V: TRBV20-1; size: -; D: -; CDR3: CSALRDYEQYF; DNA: TGCAGTGCTCTGCGGGACTACGAGCAGTACTTC
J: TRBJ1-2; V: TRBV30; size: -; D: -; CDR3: CAWSVRRLANYGYTF; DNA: TGTGCCTGGAGTGTTCGTCGCTTAGCTAACTATGGCTACACCTTC
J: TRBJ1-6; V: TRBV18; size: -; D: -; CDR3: CASSPDQGALHF; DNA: TGTGCCAGCTCACCCGACCAGGGTGCCCTCCACTTT
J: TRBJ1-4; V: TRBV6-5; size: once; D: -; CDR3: CASSTMGGANEKLFF; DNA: TGTGCCAGCAGTACCATGGGGGGGGCTAATGAAAAACTGTTTTTT
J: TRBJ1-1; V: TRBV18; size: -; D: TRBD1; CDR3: CASSPDRVGNTEAFF; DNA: TGTGCCAGCTCACCGGACAGGGTAGGGAACACTGAAGCTTTCTTT
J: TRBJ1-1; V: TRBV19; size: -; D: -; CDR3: CASSIWGRDTEAFF; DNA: TGTGCCAGTAGTATATGGGGCAGGGACACTGAAGCTTTCTTT
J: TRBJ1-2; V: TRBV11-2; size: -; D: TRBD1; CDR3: CASSLGTAKTYYGGYGYTF; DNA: TGTGCCAGCAGCCTTGGGACAGCGAAAACTTATTACGGAGGCTATGGCTACACCTTC
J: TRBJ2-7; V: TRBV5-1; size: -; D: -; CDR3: CASSLSGGYEQYF; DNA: TGCGCCAGCAGCTTGAGCGGAGGGTACGAGCAGTACTTC
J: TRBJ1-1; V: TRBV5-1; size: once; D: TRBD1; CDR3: CASSLATGGLGTEAFF; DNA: TGCGCCAGCAGCTTGGCGACAGGGGGCCTCGGCACTGAAGCTTTCTTT
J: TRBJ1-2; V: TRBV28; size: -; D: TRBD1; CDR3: CASGRNRARGGYTF; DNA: TGTGCCAGCGGAAGGAACAGGGCCAGGGGGGGCTACACCTTC
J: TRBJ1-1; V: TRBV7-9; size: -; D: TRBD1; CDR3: CASSLDLIASSTGEAFF; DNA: TGTGCCAGCAGCTTAGATTTAATTGCTTCGAGTACAGGGGAGGCTTTCTTT
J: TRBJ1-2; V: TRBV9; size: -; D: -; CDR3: CASSVGYRLQGYGYTF; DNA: TGTGCCAGCAGCGTAGGCTACAGGCTGCAGGGCTATGGCTACACCTTC
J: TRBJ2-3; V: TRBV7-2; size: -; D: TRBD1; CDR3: CASSLGTGPDTQYF; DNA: TGTGCCAGCAGCTTAGGGACAGGGCCAGATACGCAGTATTTT